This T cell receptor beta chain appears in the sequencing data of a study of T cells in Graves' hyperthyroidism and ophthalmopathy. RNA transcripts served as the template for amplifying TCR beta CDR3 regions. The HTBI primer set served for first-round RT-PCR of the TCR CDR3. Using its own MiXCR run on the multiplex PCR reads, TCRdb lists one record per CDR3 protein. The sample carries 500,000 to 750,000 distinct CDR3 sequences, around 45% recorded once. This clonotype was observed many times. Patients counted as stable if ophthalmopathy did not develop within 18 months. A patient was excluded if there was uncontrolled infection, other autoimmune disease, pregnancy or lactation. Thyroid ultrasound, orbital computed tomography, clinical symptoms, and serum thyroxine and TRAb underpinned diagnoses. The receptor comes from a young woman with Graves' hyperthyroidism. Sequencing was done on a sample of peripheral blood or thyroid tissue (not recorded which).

CDR3 nucleotide sequence: TGTGCCAGCAGTTGGGACAGGAACTATGGCTACACCTTC. Translated: CASSWDRNYGYTF. The genes are TRBV6-5 and TRBJ1-2; TRBD1 matches at 8 bases. Germline V CDR1 and CDR2: MNHEY, SVGAGI. V was clipped by 4 bases and J by 2 bases; unmatched bases: 0. This CDR3 region has 13 residues.